Described below is a single T cell receptor (beta chain) sequence and its context. A COVID-19 case was met by exposed participants within 2 weeks before study entry. This sample is drawn from a study of blood T cell repertoires in COVID-19. Whole-study context: In each case, the material was cDNA or gDNA derived from T cells, B-cell-depleted T cells, or PBMCs.

Trimming removed 5 bases from V and 0 bases from J; junction bases left unmatched: 6. This CDR3 comprises 15 residues. The germline gives CDR1 SEHNR, CDR2 FQNEAQ (reference sequence). Original analysis: By means of reference gene primer amplification, nucleated cell counts were estimated. Here immunoSEQ multiplex PCR was the method, and the copy in TCRdb shows in-frame clones only, minus some. Clonal size and the V and J genes are those of that table, whereas D and trimming came from the DNA. The sample holds 120,000 to 150,000 clones; under 90% are singletons and the top ten take approximately 1.6%.

Sequencing was done on a sample of PBMCs or T cells enriched from blood (not recorded which). This chain joins TRBV7-9 and TRBJ1-1; 7 bases agree with TRBD1. This TCR came from a woman between 18 and 29 years old who had been exposed to COVID-19. The CDR3 loop is CASSARQGLNTEAFF. CDR3 nucleotide sequence: TGTGCCAGCAGCGCAAGACAGGGACTGAACACTGAAGCTTTCTTT.